These 11 T cell receptor beta chains were sequenced from one sample in a study of T-cell memory formation after mild COVID-19. TCRdb itself ran the 5' RACE reads through MiXCR, one entry per CDR3 protein. Here the sample spans about 400,000 distinct CDR3 sequences, 24% being singletons. The sequenced sample was PBMCs or a T cell subset sorted from them (not recorded which). The receptors shown here come from an adult woman who had mild COVID-19 (a few samples of this study predate the infection). Cell type and time point are not known.

The rearrangement links TRBV7-9 to TRBJ2-3; the match to TRBD2 covers 8 bases. Germline loops: CDR1 SEHNR, CDR2 FQNEAQ (reference sequence). Trimming removed 11 bases from V and 2 bases from J; junction bases left unmatched: 18. The CDR3 runs to 17 residues. As DNA, the CDR3 is TGTGCCCTCCAGGGGATCCGGGGGGGCCGCGTCACAGATACGCAGTATTTT. It is translated as CALQGIRGGRVTDTQYF.

This clonotype was counted ten times or more. The rearrangement uses TRBV7-3 and TRBJ2-1; 8 nucleotides line up with TRBD1. J gave up 1 base and V 5 bases, and 4 bases lay outside the gene matches. The CDR3 contains 15 residues. CDR1 and CDR2 from the germline V gene are SGHTA and FQGTGA. The chain's CDR3 is CASSQDRGSYNEQFF. As DNA, the CDR3 is TGTGCCAGCAGCCAAGACAGGGGTTCCTACAATGAGCAGTTCTTC.

This clonotype was counted at least ten times. The chain couples TRBV12-3 or TRBV12-4 to TRBJ2-7, with D possibly called TRBD1 or TRBD2 (5 bases each). The CDR3 is 14 amino acids. V was trimmed by 3 bases and J by 9 bases, leaving 18 bases between them. The CDR3 nucleotides are TGTGCCAGCAGTTTGGACTCCGGGGCCATCGGGCAGTACTTC. The encoded protein is CASSLDSGAIGQYF.

The chain joins TRBV5-6 to TRBJ2-1, with D unresolved. V was trimmed by 2 bases and J by 9 bases, leaving 9 bases between them. The germline gives CDR1 SGHDT, CDR2 YYEEEE. The length of the CDR3 is 12 residues. DNA for the CDR3: TGTGCCAGCAGCTTCGGCTACTCTGAGCAGTTCTTC. Protein: CASSFGYSEQFF.

This chain joins TRBV7-9 and TRBJ2-7, with TRBD1 matching 12 bases. The CDR3 is 16 amino acids. Losses at the gene ends were 0 bases for V and 2 bases for J; bases not matched to a gene: 2. The germline V gene encodes CDR1 SEHNR and CDR2 FQNEAQ (reference sequence). The CDR3 spells CASSLAGQGAAYEQYF. The CDR3 nucleotides are TGTGCCAGCAGCTTAGCGGGACAGGGGGCCGCCTACGAGCAGTACTTC.

The V gene is TRBV9, the J gene TRBJ2-3; TRBD2 might be the D (5 bases). V lost 2 bases to trimming and J lost 1 base, with 14 bases between them. Per the germline V gene, CDR1 is SGDLS and CDR2 is YYNGEE. CDR3 size: 16 residues. The CDR3 loop is CASSVNHERRTDTQYF. The CDR3 DNA follows: TGTGCCAGCAGCGTCAATCATGAGCGGCGCACAGATACGCAGTATTTT.

This clonotype was found a few times. CDR3 loop: CASSQDPGDTEAFF. The CDR3 nucleotides are TGCGCCAGCAGCCAAGACCCGGGGGACACTGAAGCTTTCTTT. This rearrangement joins TRBV4-1 to TRBJ1-1; tentatively, D is TRBD1 (5 bases). Deletions cut 0 bases from V and 3 bases from J, with 8 bases between. Germline CDR1 MGHRA, CDR2 YSYEKL. The CDR3 contains 14 residues.

Of note for this clonotype: At one end, the junction sequence differs from germline, possibly due to a read error. The chain has TRBV7-7 and TRBJ2-3; maybe TRBD1 (6 bases). Per the germline V gene, CDR1 is SSHAT and CDR2 is FNYEAQ (reference sequence). The CDR3 sequence is 15 residues long. The CDR3 region has the DNA TGTGCTAGCAGCTCCACGGGACAAGGTTCAGATACGCAGTATTTT. Protein: CASSSTGQGSDTQYF.

This clonotype occurred a few times. The chain uses TRBV2 and TRBJ2-7; the match to TRBD2 covers 7 bases. Germline V lookup: CDR1 SNHLY, CDR2 FYNNEI. The CDR3 sequence is 13 residues long. V shed 4 bases, J shed 5 bases, and the junction held 5 bases outside the gene matches. The CDR3 spells CASSAPRGDEQYF. In DNA, the CDR3 is TGTGCCAGCAGTGCCCCCCGGGGGGACGAGCAGTACTTC.

The rearrangement links TRBV11-2 to TRBJ2-1, with TRBD2 matching over 8 bases. CDR3 length: 14 residues. V shed 4 bases, J shed 9 bases, and the junction held 8 bases outside the gene matches. The germline CDR1 and CDR2 sequences are SGHAT and FQNNGV. CDR3 amino acids: CASSSGTRGGEQFF. CDR3 sequence (DNA): TGTGCCAGCAGCTCCGGGACTAGAGGGGGTGAGCAGTTCTTC.

This clonotype has just a few counts. This rearrangement joins TRBV7-2 to TRBJ2-2; possible D gene TRBD2, 6 bases. In germline, CDR1 is SGHTA, CDR2 FQGNSA. V was trimmed by 3 bases and J by 4 bases, leaving 21 bases between them. The CDR3 contains 18 residues. This CDR3 is CASSLVLLPGRGTGELFF. CDR3 sequence (DNA): TGTGCCAGCAGCTTGGTCTTGCTGCCCGGGAGAGGCACCGGGGAGCTGTTTTTT.